This T cell receptor beta chain was sequenced in a study of PD-1 blockade in classical Hodgkin lymphoma (dated by TCRdb to about 2020). As for the study more broadly: Nivolumab dosing was 3 mg/kg intravenously every 2 weeks, continuing until either disease progression or unacceptable toxicity. A peripheral blood immune signature of response to PD-1 blockade in classical Hodgkin lymphoma was defined using TCR beta sequencing and CyTOF.

Regarding this clone: The target of this receptor is not known. Base qualities are not at hand, and no much larger clone is one base apart.

Study-wide findings and limitations: Baseline TCR diversity was reported to be lower in newly diagnosed patients than in healthy donors and to be lower still in relapsed/refractory patients. Baseline diversity similar to that of newly diagnosed patients was observed in trial patients achieving complete response, whereas significantly lower diversity was observed in partial responders and progressors. By C4D1, a significant rise was seen in CD4+ TCR diversity but not in CD8+ TCR diversity (p=0.0027 vs p=0.16), and the rise was most apparent among complete responders (p=0.02). Lower diversity was seen in patients whose nivolumab began less than 1 year after ASCT, and these patients were left out of later analyses so that immune reconstitution would not confound the results. The study was limited to a single clinical trial cohort, and causes of repertoire differences, possibly disease activity or prior therapy, remained undefined.

In light of the paper, this sample's time point label describes: cycle 1 day 1 (C1D1), immediately before nivolumab initiation. Every trial patient had relapsed after autologous stem cell transplantation, and cohorts A, B and C differed in prior brentuximab vedotin exposure. The trial cohort was composed of over 50 patients with relapsed/refractory classical Hodgkin lymphoma, for whom complete response, partial response or progressive disease was recorded as best overall response. Single-agent nivolumab was administered to trial patients in the multi-cohort phase II CheckMate 205 trial. Best overall response was determined by an independent review committee according to the 2007 International Working Group response criteria. PBMCs from the trial were collected at three points: immediately before nivolumab initiation (C1D1), and during therapy at cycle 2 day 1 and cycle 4 day 1. After peripheral blood was drawn into 8 mL Vacutainer Cell Preparation Tubes, PBMCs were isolated by centrifugation and then cryopreserved.

The Qiagen DNeasy kit was used to extract genomic DNA both from unsorted PBMCs and from the negatively selected CD4+ and CD8+ fractions. Amplification of TCR beta CDR3 regions was done by immunoSEQ multiplex PCR with primers that anneal to V and J segments. Amplification bias was minimized using a synthetic immune receptor repertoire, and residual bias was removed computationally after sequencing. The original methods were these. Custom Python scripts were used to quantify repertoire diversity as the Shannon entropy index. Unsorted, CD4+ and CD8+ repertoires were analyzed separately, except for combined analyses in which CD4+ and CD8+ sequences were merged in silico. A clone counted as expanded when the clone's frequency after treatment rose at least 2-fold relative to C1D1, and clones undetected at baseline were given a pseudocount of 0.5. Clones with 0 or 1 copy at C1D1 were classified as singleton clones, and clones with 2 or more copies were classified as non-singleton clones. Clones expanded in unsorted samples were labelled as CD4+, CD8+ or unknown by matching protein sequences in sorted samples from the same patient. Wilcoxon tests on paired samples were used to test diversity changes from C1D1 to C4D1. TCRdb took this table from immuneACCESS and kept in-frame rearrangements with V and J called. Such tables lack part of the clones; where checked against another copy, unresolved V genes explain under half of the gap, and the rest is unexplained. V and J calls and clone size follow that table, whereas D and trimming were derived from the DNA. In all, the sample holds about 22,000 clones, and 74% of those were seen once. In total, the top ten clones hold roughly a fifth of the sample.

According to the germline V gene, CDR1 reads KGHSH and CDR2 reads LQKENI. V drops 2 bases and J drops 2 bases, leaving 6 bases in between. The CDR3 runs 13 amino acids, cysteine and phenylalanine included. Solely the CDR3 DNA is kept, with 39 bases framed from the first base. Specimen: peripheral blood mononuclear cells (PBMCs), collected at baseline. The rearranged segments are TRBV18 and TRBJ2-5; no confident D gene assignment can be made. This receptor was identified in a human donor with classical Hodgkin lymphoma. The DNA sequence follows: TGTGCCAGCTCACCAGAGTTTCAAGAGACCCAGTACTTC. The encoded protein is CASSPEFQETQYF.